A selection of T cell receptor beta chains follows, all from one sample in a study of early T cells in non-severe SARS-CoV-2 infection. TCRdb re-called the 5' RACE reads through MiXCR, storing one row per CDR3 protein. The table has 35,000 to 45,000 distinct CDR3 sequences, 6% to 7.5% seen once. This specimen was whole blood, taken at baseline. The receptor source for this set is an adult who was a healthcare worker with PCR-confirmed SARS-CoV-2 infection or an uninfected control (not recorded which). Each CDR3 is given without its conserved first and last residue.

V	J	CDR3
TRBV6-2/TRBV6-3	TRBJ1-1	ASIGGVYSNTEAF
TRBV10-3	TRBJ2-1	ATTVGAGLNNEQF
TRBV5-1	TRBJ1-1	ASSLTAPRAEAF
TRBV20-1	TRBJ2-1	SVRTSARDEQF
TRBV7-9	TRBJ2-7	ASSLKGGGTFSSYEQY
TRBV5-1	TRBJ1-1	ASTPAGDTEAF
TRBV29-1	TRBJ2-5	SVPPSGDRETQY
TRBV12-3/TRBV12-4	TRBJ2-3	ASSRPDGARGDTQY
TRBV3-1	TRBJ1-6	VSSQDSPLH
TRBV20-1	TRBJ2-7	SAAGTGYDEQY
TRBV6-1	TRBJ2-1	ASSVDRLMGEQF
TRBV4-1	TRBJ1-1	ASSQEITPLEAF
TRBV12-3/TRBV12-4	TRBJ2-3	ASIQRLARHTDTQY